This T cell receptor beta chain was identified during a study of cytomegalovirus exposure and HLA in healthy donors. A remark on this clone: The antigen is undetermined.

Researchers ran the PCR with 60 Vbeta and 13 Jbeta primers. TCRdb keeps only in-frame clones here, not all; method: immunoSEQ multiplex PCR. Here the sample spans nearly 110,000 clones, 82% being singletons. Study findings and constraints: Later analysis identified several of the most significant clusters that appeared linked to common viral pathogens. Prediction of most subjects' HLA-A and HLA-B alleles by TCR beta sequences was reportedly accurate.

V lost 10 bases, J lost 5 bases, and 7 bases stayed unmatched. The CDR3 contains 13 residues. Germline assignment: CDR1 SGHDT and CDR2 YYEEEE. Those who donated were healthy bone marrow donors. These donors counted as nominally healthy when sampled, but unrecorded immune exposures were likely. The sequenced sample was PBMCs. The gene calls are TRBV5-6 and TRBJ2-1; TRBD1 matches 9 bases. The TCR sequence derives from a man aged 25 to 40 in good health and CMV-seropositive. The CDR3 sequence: CASLGQGDNEQFF. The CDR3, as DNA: TGTGCCTCATTGGGACAGGGCGACAATGAGCAGTTCTTC.